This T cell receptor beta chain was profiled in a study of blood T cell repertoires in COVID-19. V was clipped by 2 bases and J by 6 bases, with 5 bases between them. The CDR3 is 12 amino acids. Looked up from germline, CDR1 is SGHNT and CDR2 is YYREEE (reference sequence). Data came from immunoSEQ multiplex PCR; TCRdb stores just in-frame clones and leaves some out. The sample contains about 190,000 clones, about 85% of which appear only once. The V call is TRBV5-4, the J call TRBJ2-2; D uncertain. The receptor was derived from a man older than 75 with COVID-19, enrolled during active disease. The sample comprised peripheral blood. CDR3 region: CASSFVSGELFF. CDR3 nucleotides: TGTGCCAGCAGCTTCGTGTCCGGGGAGCTGTTTTTT.